This T cell receptor beta chain was captured by sequencing in a study of cytomegalovirus exposure and HLA in healthy donors. Germline V gene lookup returns CDR1 SEHNR and CDR2 FQNEAQ (reference sequence). V was pared by 2 bases and J by 4 bases, with 9 bases of the junction left unmatched. This CDR3 comprises 17 residues. The PCR employed 60 Vbeta primers together with 13 Jbeta primers. Generated by immunoSEQ multiplex PCR, the TCRdb table keeps only in-frame clones and is missing some. The sample lists approximately 98,000 clones; around two thirds were seen once. Source material: PBMCs. This receptor was obtained from a male donor in good health and CMV-seronegative. The V gene is TRBV7-9, the J gene TRBJ1-4, with 8 positions matching TRBD1. CDR3 residues: CASSLIAQGEHNEKLFF. As DNA, the CDR3 is TGTGCCAGCAGCTTAATTGCACAGGGGGAGCATAATGAAAAACTGTTTTTT.